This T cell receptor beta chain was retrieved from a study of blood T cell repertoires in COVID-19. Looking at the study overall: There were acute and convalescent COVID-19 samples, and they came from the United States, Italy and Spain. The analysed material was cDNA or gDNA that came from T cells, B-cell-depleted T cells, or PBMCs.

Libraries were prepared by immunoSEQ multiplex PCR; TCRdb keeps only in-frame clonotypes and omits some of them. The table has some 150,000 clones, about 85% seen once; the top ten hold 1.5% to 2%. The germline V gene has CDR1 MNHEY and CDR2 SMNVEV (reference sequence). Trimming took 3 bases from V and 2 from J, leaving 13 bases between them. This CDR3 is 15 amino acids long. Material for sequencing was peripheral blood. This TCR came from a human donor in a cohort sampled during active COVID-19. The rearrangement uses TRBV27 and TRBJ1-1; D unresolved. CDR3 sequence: CASSFRHHSNTEAFF. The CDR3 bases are TGTGCCAGCAGTTTCCGTCACCACTCCAACACTGAAGCTTTCTTT.